This T cell receptor beta chain emerged from a study of CD8+CD57+ T cells in acquired aplastic anemia. Turning to the study itself: Sorted CD4+ plus CD8+ cells gave DNA averaging 3.2 ug.

Patients chosen for sequencing had shown CD8+CD57+ cell expansion by flow cytometry. Germline V CDR1 and CDR2: SNHLY, FYNNEI. The CDR3 length is 14 residues. Unmatched junction bases numbered 9, after V lost 8 bases and J lost 7 bases. Study findings and constraints: For CD8+ Simpson's diversity, patients and controls showed no significant difference. Shared by patients and controls, roughly 28 CD8+ CDR3s were abundant in patients.

This clonotype was seen a handful of times. Its antigen is still unknown. Profiling that covered TCR beta VDJ and CDR3 relied on genomic DNA as its template. MiXCR was run by TCRdb on the reads, yielding one entry per CDR3 protein. The sample shows approximately 150,000 distinct CDR3 sequences, 40% to 55% of them seen only once. The source of this sequence is a human donor with aplastic anemia. The sample comprised sorted CD4+, CD8+, or CD8+CD57+ T cells (not recorded which) from PBMCs. The J gene is TRBJ1-5, the V gene TRBV2; TRBD1 matches 9 bases. CDR3 sequence (DNA): TGTGCCAGCGTCCTAGGACAGGGGATACAGCCCCAGCATTTT. Translation gives CASVLGQGIQPQHF. The complete variable domain, with remaining parts taken from reference TRBV2 and TRBJ1-5, reads EPEVTQTPSHQVTQMGQEVILRCVPISNHLYFYWYRQILGQKVEFLVSFYNNEISEKSEIFDDQFSVERPDGSNFTLKIRSTKLEDSAMYFCASVLGQGIQPQHFGDGTRLSIL.